These 9 T cell receptor beta chains were sequenced from one sample in a study of shared clonotypes between healthy human individuals. Assay: immunoSEQ multiplex PCR; the TCRdb copy retains only in-frame clones and omits some. The sample has under 1 million clones; 90% to 97% are singletons. Naive CD8 cells, CD45RO-negative and positively selected for CCR7, excluded terminally differentiated effector memory CD45RA+ cells. The source material was naive CD8+ T cells sorted from blood. Every receptor here comes from a man in his thirties or forties in good health.

This rearrangement joins TRBV4-2 to TRBJ2-7; 8 positions agree with TRBD2. There are 17 residues in the CDR3. Germline-derived CDR1 and CDR2 are LGHNA and YNFKEQ. The J segment lost 1 base and the V segment lost 3 bases, leaving 11 bases of the junction unmatched. The CDR3 DNA reads TGTGCCAGCAGCCAGGGGGGGACCGGGACTAGATCCTACGAGCAGTACTTC. It specifies CASSQGGTGTRSYEQYF.

V gene TRBV7-2 combines with J gene TRBJ2-7; tentative D call: TRBD2 (5 bases). V lost 1 base, J lost 6 bases, and 10 bases lay in between. There are 13 residues in the CDR3. Germline assignment: CDR1 SGHTA and CDR2 FQGNSA. The CDR3 DNA reads as TGTGCCAGCAGCTTAGTAGAGAGGGCCGAGCAGTACTTC. This sequence encodes CASSLVERAEQYF. The whole variable domain, remainder taken from reference TRBV7-2 and TRBJ2-7, is GAGVSQSPSNKVTEKGKDVELRCDPISGHTALYWYRQSLGQGLEFLIYFQGNSAPDKSGLPSDRFSAERTGGSVSTLTIQRTQQEDSAVYLCASSLVERAEQYFGPGTRLTVT.

The gene calls are TRBV7-8 and TRBJ2-7; D remains ambiguous. Germline assignment: CDR1 SGHVS and CDR2 FQNEAQ. This CDR3 contains 16 residues. Trimming took 0 bases from V and 3 from J, leaving 15 bases between them. CDR3 region: CASSLAPSGRSYEQYF. CDR3 nucleotides: TGTGCCAGCAGCTTAGCCCCATCCGGACGAAGCTACGAGCAGTACTTC.

The chain combines TRBV14 with TRBJ2-5; no clear D gene. Trimming pared 0 bases from V and 1 base from J, leaving 6 bases between. This CDR3 spans 14 amino acids. The germline CDR1 and CDR2 sequences are SGHDN and FVKESK. The CDR3 is CASSQDSPQETQYF. DNA of the CDR3: TGTGCCAGCAGCCAAGATAGTCCCCAAGAGACCCAGTACTTC.

V and J are TRBV6-1 and TRBJ2-1; 11 nucleotides match TRBD1. The CDR3 is made up of 15 amino acids. V lost 5 bases and J lost 4; bases outside the gene matches: 4. Germline CDR1 MNHNS, CDR2 SASEGT. The CDR3 DNA reads as TGTGCCAGCAGTCCGGACAGGGGGCCTTACAATGAGCAGTTCTTC. Translated: CASSPDRGPYNEQFF.

The chain combines TRBV14 with TRBJ1-1; D unresolved. CDR1 is SGHDN, CDR2 FVKESK, per germline. Trimming removed 0 bases from V and 0 bases from J, with 11 bases in between. The length of the CDR3 is 16 residues. The CDR3 loop is CASSQDTPHLNTEAFF. CDR3 bases: TGTGCCAGCAGCCAAGATACCCCACACCTGAACACTGAAGCTTTCTTT.

The rearrangement links TRBV7-8 to TRBJ1-5; D gene ambiguous. The germline V gene encodes CDR1 SGHVS and CDR2 FQNEAQ. CDR3 length: 12 residues. The V gene lost 5 bases and the J gene lost 3 bases, with 5 bases spanning the gap. The CDR3 here is CASSTYNQPQHF. Here the CDR3 DNA reads TGTGCCAGCAGCACCTACAATCAGCCCCAGCATTTT.

The V and J genes are TRBV29-1 and TRBJ1-1; no clear D. The CDR3 runs to 9 residues. The V and J ends lost 6 bases and 6 bases respectively, with 5 bases between them. CDR1 SQVTM and CDR2 ANQGSEA come from the germline V gene. CDR3 DNA sequence: TGCAGCGTCAGTTCTGAAGCTTTCTTT. Residues: CSVSSEAFF.

The chain is built from TRBV2 and TRBJ2-3, with a possible D match to TRBD2 (6 bases). This CDR3 region has 13 residues. Between the trimmed V and J ends, which lost 10 bases and 2 bases, there was a span of 13 bases. CDR1 is SNHLY, CDR2 FYNNEI, per germline. The CDR3 loop is CATRLDLTDTQYF. The CDR3 DNA reads as TGTGCCACTAGACTAGACCTCACAGATACGCAGTATTTT.